Listed here are 12 T cell receptor beta chains from one sample, sequenced in a study of T-cell reconstitution after alpha-beta-depleted transplantation in children. TCRbeta library preparation incorporated unique molecular identifiers. TCRdb reprocessed the PCR reads via MiXCR and lists one record per CDR3 protein. The table lists almost 400,000 distinct CDR3 sequences, roughly 20% of them singletons. The material was PBMCs from the stem cell graft donor, obtained from the stem cell graft. These receptors all stem from a human donor who donated a stem cell graft to a child with acute myeloid leukemia.

The V and J genes are TRBV7-6 and TRBJ2-7; the D call may be TRBD1 or TRBD2 (5 bases each). The V gene's germline CDR1 is SGHVS and CDR2 FNYEAQ. The ends were cut back, 2 bases at V and 7 bases at J, with 12 bases in the middle. The CDR3 contains 13 residues. CDR3 region: CASSLYQGREQYF. Written as DNA, the CDR3 is TGTGCCAGCAGCTTATACCAGGGACGGGAGCAGTACTTC.

This clonotype was counted ten times or more. The CDR3 loop reads CASSVSAVSRTNEQFF. The DNA of the CDR3 is TGTGCCAGCAGCGTAAGCGCAGTCTCGCGAACTAATGAGCAGTTCTTC. The chain uses TRBV7-9 and TRBJ2-1; D is undetermined. Germline V lookup: CDR1 SEHNR, CDR2 FQNEAQ (reference sequence). This CDR3 comprises 16 residues. The V and J ends lost 5 bases and 7 bases respectively, with 21 bases between them.

V gene TRBV2 combines with J gene TRBJ2-7; maybe TRBD1 (5 bases). This CDR3 is built from 13 residues. V shed 3 bases and J shed 2 bases, with 8 bases lying between them. Looked up from germline, CDR1 is SNHLY and CDR2 is FYNNEI. This CDR3 is CASSDPRAYEQYF. The CDR3 region has the DNA TGTGCCAGCAGTGATCCCAGGGCCTACGAGCAGTACTTC.

This clonotype was recorded at least ten times. V usage is TRBV20-1 and J usage is TRBJ2-3; 9 bases match TRBD2. CDR1 DFQATT and CDR2 SNEGSKA come from the germline V gene (reference sequence). The CDR3 runs to 16 residues. With 0 bases clipped from V and 3 bases from J, the junction kept 7 bases outside the gene matches. In DNA, the CDR3 is TGCAGTGCTAGAGAACCGGGACTAGCTGTAACAGATACGCAGTATTTT. Protein sequence: CSAREPGLAVTDTQYF.

This clonotype has just a few counts. This sequence joins TRBV4-1 and TRBJ2-1, with D perhaps matching TRBD1 or TRBD2 (5 bases each). The germline V and J ends were trimmed by 1 base and 0 bases, with 13 bases remaining between them. Germline V gene lookup returns CDR1 MGHRA and CDR2 YSYEKL. The CDR3 length is 17 residues. The CDR3 DNA reads TGCGCCAGCAGCCAAGGGGGTATGGGACGCTCCTACAATGAGCAGTTCTTC. Residues: CASSQGGMGRSYNEQFF.

This clonotype was picked up many times. J is TRBJ1-5 and V is TRBV20-1; TRBD1 agrees at 7 bases. Germline V gene sequence: CDR1 DFQATT, CDR2 SNEGSKA (reference sequence). The CDR3 runs to 13 residues. J lost 4 bases, V lost 5 bases, and 5 bases had no gene match. The CDR3 DNA reads TGCAGTGCTCAAGGGACAGAAAATCAGCCCCAGCATTTT. Encoded protein: CSAQGTENQPQHF.

This clonotype was observed a few times. CDR3 loop: CASSSVSSNTGELFF. CDR3 in DNA: TGCGCCAGCAGCTCTGTCTCATCGAACACCGGGGAGCTGTTTTTT. The chain joins TRBV5-1 to TRBJ2-2; D uncertain. Trimming stripped 3 bases from V and 0 bases from J, with 9 bases between. Per the germline V gene, CDR1 is SGHRS and CDR2 is YFSETQ. The CDR3 extends over 15 amino acids.

This chain connects TRBV12-3 or TRBV12-4 to TRBJ2-3; D is perhaps TRBD2 (6 bases). This CDR3 has 14 residues. Trimming took 7 bases from V and 4 from J, leaving 15 bases between them. The CDR3 nucleotides are TGTGCCAGCAATCCGGGACTGAGACCAGATACGCAGTATTTT. It encodes CASNPGLRPDTQYF.

This clonotype was recorded at least ten times. The CDR3 here is CASSLMADTEAFF. CDR3 coding DNA: TGTGCCAGCAGCCTAATGGCGGACACTGAAGCTTTCTTT. The chain recombines TRBV9 with TRBJ1-1; D ambiguous. V was pared by 4 bases and J by 3 bases, with 10 bases between. Per germline, CDR1 SGDLS and CDR2 YYNGEE. The CDR3 consists of 13 residues.

J is TRBJ2-3 and V is TRBV25-1, with TRBD2 as a possible D gene (6 bases). The CDR3 spans 15 residues. Germline V gives CDR1 MGHDK, CDR2 SYGVNS. V was pared by 3 bases and J by 1 base, with 11 bases between. CDR3: CASSDSSVRTDTQYF. The CDR3 DNA follows: TGTGCCAGCAGTGATTCTAGCGTGCGCACAGATACGCAGTATTTT.

This clonotype was counted between two and nine times. This chain connects TRBV5-1 to TRBJ2-1; D remains ambiguous. This CDR3 region has 14 residues. The V end was cut by 4 bases, the J end by 7 bases, with 15 bases between. Germline V gives CDR1 SGHRS, CDR2 YFSETQ. Here the CDR3 DNA reads TGCGCCAGCAGCCCGGACGGAACGAGGAATGAGCAGTTCTTC. Amino acid sequence: CASSPDGTRNEQFF.

Note on this clonotype: A much larger clone lies one base from this, so it may be a read error. Since no conserved phenylalanine or tryptophan closes the CDR3, a read error is the likely cause. The chain uses TRBV20-1 and TRBJ1-1; tentatively, D is TRBD1 (6 bases). Germline V lookup: CDR1 DFQATT, CDR2 SNEGSKA (reference sequence). The length of the CDR3 is 14 residues. Trimming left V 3 bases short and J 5 bases short, with 16 bases between. The CDR3 nucleotides read TGCAGTGCTAGGGGGCTGGGGGCGCGTACTGAAGCTTTCTCT. It specifies CSARGLGARTEAFS.